This T cell receptor (beta chain) comes out of a study of blood T cell repertoires in COVID-19. Looking at the study overall: Samples taken during acute and convalescent COVID-19 were collected in the United States, Italy and Spain. From T cells, B-cell-depleted T cells, or PBMCs came the material, which was cDNA or gDNA.

Germline CDR1 reads SGHRS; CDR2 reads YFSETQ. The CDR3 is 15 amino acids. With V trimmed by 4 bases and J by 0 bases, 3 bases remained unmatched. How the authors handled the data: Cell counts per sample came from amplifying reference gene primers. Repertoires were generated with immunoSEQ multiplex PCR, while TCRdb's copy carries only in-frame clones and drops some. Clone size and V and J calls were adopted from that table, with D and trimming inferred from the DNA. The table lists some 190,000 clones, around 89% of them singletons. This chain links TRBV5-1 with TRBJ2-7; 11 bases are a match to TRBD2. Input material: peripheral blood. This receptor was obtained from a human donor in a cohort sampled during active COVID-19. In DNA, the CDR3 is TGCGCCAGCAGCATGACTAGCGGGGCCTCCTACGAGCAGTACTTC. This sequence encodes CASSMTSGASYEQYF. Full variable domain (rest looked up from reference TRBV5-1 and TRBJ2-7): KAGVTQTPRYLIKTRGQQVTLSCSPISGHRSVSWYQQTPGQGLQFLFEYFSETQRNKGNFPGRFSGRQFSNSRSEMNVSTLELGDSALYLCASSMTSGASYEQYFGPGTRLTVT.